This TCR beta chain comes out of a study of T cells after yellow fever vaccination. There are 17 residues in the CDR3. CDR1 and CDR2 from the germline V gene are SGHDN and FVKESK. V was cut by 1 base and J by 2 bases, with 16 bases left in between. TCRdb used MiXCR to reprocess the 5' RACE reads, holding one entry per CDR3 protein. The sample holds fewer than 100,000 distinct CDR3 sequences, approximately 6.3% seen once. V usage is TRBV14 and J usage is TRBJ2-3; D is uncertain. This TCR was recovered from a man younger than 30 who received the YFV17D yellow fever vaccine. The sequencing here drew on CD8+ T cells sorted from PBMCs, taken 10 days after the yellow fever booster vaccination. The CDR3 DNA reads TGTGCCAGCAGCCAAGGGCGAGGTGGCGTTATCACAGATACGCAGTATTTT. Encoded protein: CASSQGRGGVITDTQYF.